Listed below are T cell receptor beta chains from one sample, sequenced in a study of immune characterization of retroperitoneal liposarcoma. TCRdb passed the PCR reads through MiXCR, listing each CDR3 protein once. The sample records about 3,800 distinct CDR3 sequences, approximately 29% being singletons. The sample consisted of blood. The receptors were gathered from a female donor with retroperitoneal liposarcoma. Both conserved end residues are trimmed from each CDR3.

V | CDR3
TRBV27 | ASNVGVQGATKNIQY
TRBV7-8 | ASSNLITGSEQF
TRBV6-1 | ASRSLQGNTDTQY
TRBV4-1 | ASSQQGSTDTQY
TRBV30 | AVTGGGGEKLF
TRBV7-7 | ASSPQGGQGTQY
TRBV7-6 | ASKLSIQGGEQY
TRBV25-1 | ASSGHTSSLPGELF
TRBV11-3 | ASSPGRLNTGELF
TRBV27 | ASSSWRGEGKF
TRBV7-6 | ASSPGTAYNEQF
TRBV6-1 | ASSATSGGATTGELF
TRBV6-1 | ASSESGGIETQY
TRBV6-1 | ASSDPDRGTINYGYT
TRBV18 | ASSPPITRETQY
TRBV12-3/TRBV12-4 | ASSYETSGRNNEQF
TRBV10-3 | AISESGAGGYNEQF
TRBV6-1 | ASSEGQLNEQY
TRBV12-3/TRBV12-4 | ASSSGTSGPPTQY
TRBV6-1 | ASSYALDRYEQF
TRBV30 | AWKLTAGGTDTQY
TRBV4-2 | ASSLLRDTQY